A selection of T cell receptor beta chains follows, all from one sample in a study of blood T cell repertoires in COVID-19. Assay: immunoSEQ multiplex PCR; the TCRdb copy retains only in-frame clones and omits some. The sample holds around 180,000 clones, about four fifths seen once. Sample: peripheral blood. These receptors were taken from a woman aged 80 or older with COVID-19, enrolled during active disease. The CDR3 runs from the conserved cysteine through the conserved F or W. D genes are given only for firm matches. Rows give clone size only sometimes, using once, few, many, or a class for an expanded clone.

abundance	v_gene	d_gene	j_gene	CDR3nt	CDR3aa
.	TRBV28	.	TRBJ1-2	TGTGCCAGCAGTTTATGGGCTGATACTAACTATGGCTACACCTTC	CASSLWADTNYGYTF
.	TRBV30	.	TRBJ2-5	TGTGCCTGGAGTCCGGACTTATCTGGGACCCAGTACTTC	CAWSPDLSGTQYF
.	TRBV6-5	.	TRBJ2-3	TGTGCCAGCAGTTACTCGGGCCGAAGCACAGATACGCAGTATTTT	CASSYSGRSTDTQYF
.	TRBV7-8	.	TRBJ1-6	TGTGCCAGCAGCCTTCGGGATAATTTTAATTCACCCCTCCACTTT	CASSLRDNFNSPLHF
few	TRBV9	TRBD2	TRBJ2-7	TGTGCCAGCAGTGCTAGCGGGGGGGCCCACGAGCAGTACTTC	CASSASGGAHEQYF
.	TRBV27	TRBD1	TRBJ1-6	TGTGCCAGCAGCCCCCGGACAGGGAGGGGATATTCACCCCTCCACTTT	CASSPRTGRGYSPLHF
once	TRBV6-5	.	TRBJ2-6	TGTGCCAGCAGTTACTGGCCCTTGGAGGGGGCCAACGTCCTGACTTTC	CASSYWPLEGANVLTF
.	TRBV18	TRBD1	TRBJ1-2	TGTGCCAGCTCATCTCTCCTCGGGACAGGGGGTTCTAAGGATGGCTACACCTTC	CASSSLLGTGGSKDGYTF
few	TRBV2	TRBD1	TRBJ1-1	TGTGCCAGCAGGGAGGACAGGAAAGCTTTCTTT	CASREDRKAFF
.	TRBV29-1	TRBD1	TRBJ1-2	TGCAGCGTTCTGGACAGGGGAGGACTAGGCTACACCTTC	CSVLDRGGLGYTF
.	TRBV21-1	.	TRBJ2-7	TGTGCCAGCAGCAAACAGGATAGTGGGTTC	CASSKQDSGF
.	TRBV10-3	.	TRBJ2-5	TGTGCCATCAGTGAACAGAAAGAGACCCAGTACTTC	CAISEQKETQYF
.	TRBV2	.	TRBJ2-7	TGTGCCAGCAGTGTTGGCAACTCCTACGAGCAGTACTTC	CASSVGNSYEQYF
.	TRBV19	TRBD2	TRBJ2-1	TGTGCCAGTAGTATTACTAGCGGACTCTCCTACAATGAGCAGTTCTTC	CASSITSGLSYNEQFF
.	TRBV28	TRBD1	TRBJ1-5	TGTGCCAGCAGTTTGGGGACAGAGAGCAATCAGCCCCAGCATTTT	CASSLGTESNQPQHF
once	TRBV27	TRBD2	TRBJ2-3	TGTGCCAGCAGTTTTGGGGCTAGCGGGAGGACGCAGTATTTT	CASSFGASGRTQYF
.	TRBV10-3	.	TRBJ2-2	TGTGCCATCAAAGGGGGGGCCGGGGAGCTGTTTTTT	CAIKGGAGELFF
.	TRBV18	.	TRBJ2-1	TGTGCCAGCTCACCAGGGCTAGCAGATGAGCAGTTCTTC	CASSPGLADEQFF
.	TRBV5-4	.	TRBJ2-5	TGTGCCAGCAGCTTGCGGACAGCCTTCCAAGAGACCCAGTACTTC	CASSLRTAFQETQYF
few	TRBV2	.	TRBJ1-5	TGTGCCAGCGTTGAGGGTGTGGATCAGCCCCAGCATTTT	CASVEGVDQPQHF
.	TRBV7-8	.	TRBJ2-1	TGTGCCAGCAGCTACATGGCGGACTACAATGAGCAGTTCTTC	CASSYMADYNEQFF
.	TRBV18	.	TRBJ2-7	TGTGCCAGCTCACCAACCCTGGGCAGGGGCTACGAGCAGTACTTC	CASSPTLGRGYEQYF
.	TRBV10-3	.	TRBJ2-1	TGTGCCACCTCGGGGAGGCCGAGCTCCTACAATGAGCAGTTCTTC	CATSGRPSSYNEQFF
.	TRBV4-2	TRBD2	TRBJ2-1	TGTGCCAGCAGCCAAGAACTAGCGGGGCTGGATGAGCAGTTCTTC	CASSQELAGLDEQFF
.	TRBV6-5	.	TRBJ1-2	TGTGCCACCAAAGGGGTAGCTAACTATGGCTACACCTTC	CATKGVANYGYTF
.	TRBV28	TRBD1	TRBJ1-1	TGTGCCAGCAGTTTATGGTCGTCAGGGGGGAACACTGAAGCTTTCTTT	CASSLWSSGGNTEAFF
once	TRBV30	.	TRBJ1-2	TGTGCCTGCCTCAGACAGCTTCTAAGTGGCTACACCTTC	CACLRQLLSGYTF
.	TRBV5-3	TRBD2	TRBJ2-1	TGTGCCAGAAGCTTGTGTGGGACTAGCGGGGGGGTTTACAATGAGCAGTTCTTC	CARSLCGTSGGVYNEQFF
few	TRBV11-2	TRBD2	TRBJ2-7	TGTGCCAGCAGCTCAGCTAGCGGGCCCTACGAGCAGTACTTC	CASSSASGPYEQYF
.	TRBV18	TRBD1	TRBJ1-1	TGTGCCAGCTCACCCCTTGACAGGGGTGAGGCTTTCTTT	CASSPLDRGEAFF
.	TRBV7-2	.	TRBJ1-5	TGTGCCAGCAGCTTTTCACAGGGACAGCCCCAGCATTTT	CASSFSQGQPQHF
.	TRBV4-1	.	TRBJ1-1	TGCGCCAGCAGCCAAGAGCGGGGGAACACTGAAGCTTTCTTT	CASSQERGNTEAFF
.	TRBV7-2	.	TRBJ2-5	TGTGCCAGCAGCCCCACCGCCTGGGCCCACCCCCAAGAGACCCAGTACTTC	CASSPTAWAHPQETQYF
.	TRBV7-3	.	TRBJ1-1	TGTGCCAGCAGCCCCAATTTGGGAGGCACTGAAGCTTTCTTT	CASSPNLGGTEAFF
.	TRBV2	.	TRBJ2-1	TGTGCCAGCCTATCTGGGGCAATTGAGCAGTTCTTC	CASLSGAIEQFF
.	TRBV7-7	TRBD1	TRBJ2-2	TGTGCCAGCAGCCCACGGACAGGGGCGAACACCGGGGAGCTGTTTTTT	CASSPRTGANTGELFF
few	TRBV28	.	TRBJ1-5	TGTGCCAGCAGTTTGGGGGGACAGCCCCAGCATTTT	CASSLGGQPQHF
.	TRBV5-4	.	TRBJ2-5	TGTGCCAGCAGCTTGGGCCCCCAGGGGGGCTCGGAGACCCAGTACTTC	CASSLGPQGGSETQYF
.	TRBV5-1	.	TRBJ2-7	TGCGCCAGCAGCGGGGAGGTGCACGGCGAGCAGTACTTC	CASSGEVHGEQYF
once	TRBV7-9	.	TRBJ2-1	TGTGCCAGCAGCTTAGCGGCGGGCGGTACAGATGAGCAGTTCTTC	CASSLAAGGTDEQFF
.	TRBV28	TRBD1	TRBJ1-2	TGTGCCAGCAGGGCATCTGGACAGGCGGGTGGCTACACCTTC	CASRASGQAGGYTF
.	TRBV5-4	TRBD1	TRBJ2-1	TGTGCCAGCAGCTACCGGGACAGTCCCTACAATGAGCAGTTCTTC	CASSYRDSPYNEQFF
few	TRBV27	TRBD2	TRBJ2-1	TGTGCCAGCAGTTGGTATCCGGGACTAGCGGACAATGAGCAGTTCTTC	CASSWYPGLADNEQFF
.	TRBV9	TRBD1	TRBJ1-1	TGTGCCAGCAGCGCGGGACAGGGCGACACTGAAGCTTTCTTT	CASSAGQGDTEAFF
.	TRBV10-1	.	TRBJ2-3	TGCGCCAGCAGTGAGAGCTCAGATACGCAGTATTTT	CASSESSDTQYF
.	TRBV28	.	TRBJ2-7	TGTGCCAGCAGTTTCGTGTTACGGGAGCGAACCTACGAGCAGTACTTC	CASSFVLRERTYEQYF
once	TRBV2	.	TRBJ2-2	TGTGCCAGCAGTCAGGGTACGAACAGCGGGGAGCTGTTTTTT	CASSQGTNSGELFF
.	TRBV28	.	TRBJ1-3	TGTGCCAGCAGTCCGGGGGGGTTGGGAATTCGGGACACCATATATTTT	CASSPGGLGIRDTIYF
.	TRBV2	.	TRBJ2-3	TGTGCCAGCAGCTGGCAAGCAGATACGCAGTATTTT	CASSWQADTQYF
once	TRBV2	TRBD1	TRBJ1-4	TGTGCCAGCGGAGCGGACAGGGGGCTGAAAAAACTGTTTTTT	CASGADRGLKKLFF
.	TRBV3-1/TRBV3-2	TRBD2	TRBJ2-7	TGTGCCAGCAGCCAGCGGGGGAGAGATTACGAGCAGTACTTC	CASSQRGRDYEQYF
few	TRBV11-2	.	TRBJ2-7	TGTGCCAGCAGCCCTCTCTACGAGCAGTACTTC	CASSPLYEQYF
.	TRBV29-1	.	TRBJ1-2	TGCAGCGTTGAAGAGGAGGGATCGCTATATGGCTACACCTTC	CSVEEEGSLYGYTF
.	TRBV2	.	TRBJ2-5	TGTGCCAGCAGTGCCAGGTTCCAAGAGACCCAGTACTTC	CASSARFQETQYF